This record looks at one T cell receptor beta chain sequence and its context. What it binds is unknown. 13 Jbeta primers and 60 Vbeta primers were used for the PCR. Clones were sequenced by immunoSEQ multiplex PCR, and TCRdb holds only the in-frame ones, with some missing. The data hold around 200,000 clones, with under 85% observed a single time. This sample stems from a study of cytomegalovirus exposure and HLA in healthy donors. Regarding the study as a whole: Productive rates of about 87% or about 30% were seen for most TCR beta V segments in an earlier analysis. Analysis was performed later, and it showed HLA-associated TCR beta chains to be more clonally expanded than equally common others. In a later analysis, TCR beta V- and J-gene trimming was associated with a missense DCLRE1C variant.

This receptor was identified in a man aged 50-59 years in good health and CMV-seronegative. The material sequenced was PBMCs.

CDR3 sequence reads: CASSYSPGTGNSPLHF. Here the CDR3 DNA reads TGTGCCAGCAGTTACTCTCCGGGGACAGGGAACTCACCCCTCCACTTT. The chain recombines TRBV6-6 with TRBJ1-6; 9 nucleotides agree with TRBD1. The CDR3 sequence is 16 residues long. From germline, CDR1 is MNHNY and CDR2 SVGAGI (reference sequence). Losses at the gene ends were 0 bases for V and 10 bases for J; bases not matched to a gene: 7.